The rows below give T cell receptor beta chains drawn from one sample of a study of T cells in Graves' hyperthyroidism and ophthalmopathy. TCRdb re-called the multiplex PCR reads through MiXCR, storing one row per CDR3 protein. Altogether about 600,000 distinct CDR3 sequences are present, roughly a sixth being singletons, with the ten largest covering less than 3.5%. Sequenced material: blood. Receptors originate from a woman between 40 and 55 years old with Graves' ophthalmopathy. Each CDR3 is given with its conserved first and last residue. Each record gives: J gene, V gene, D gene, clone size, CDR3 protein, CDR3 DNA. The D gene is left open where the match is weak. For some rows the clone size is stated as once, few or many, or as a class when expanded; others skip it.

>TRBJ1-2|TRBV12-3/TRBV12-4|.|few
CASSLLTGKYGYTF
TGTGCCAGCAGTTTACTTACAGGGAAGTATGGCTACACCTTC
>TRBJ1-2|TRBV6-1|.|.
CASTTGRVGYTF
TGTGCCAGCACTACGGGAAGGGTAGGCTACACCTTC
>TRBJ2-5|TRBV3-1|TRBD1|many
CASSQLRTGGGETQYF
TGTGCCAGCAGCCAACTACGGACAGGGGGCGGAGAGACCCAGTACTTC
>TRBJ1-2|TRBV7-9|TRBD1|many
CASSPGQLGTGDGYTF
TGTGCCAGCAGCCCAGGCCAGCTAGGGACAGGAGATGGCTACACCTTC
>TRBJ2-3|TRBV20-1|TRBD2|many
CSAWGGGSDTQYF
TGCAGTGCTTGGGGGGGGGGGTCCGATACGCAGTATTTT
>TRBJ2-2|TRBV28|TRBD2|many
CASSFLAGPPGELFF
TGTGCCAGCAGTTTTCTAGCGGGGCCCCCCGGGGAGCTGTTTTTT
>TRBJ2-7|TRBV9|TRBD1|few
CASSGGTGDAYEQYF
TGTGCCAGCAGCGGAGGGACAGGCGACGCCTACGAGCAGTACTTC
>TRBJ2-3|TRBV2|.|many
CASILSFTDTQYF
TGTGCCAGCATCTTGTCCTTCACAGATACGCAGTATTTT
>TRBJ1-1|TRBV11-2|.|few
CASSLTVGAFF
TGTGCCAGCAGCTTGACAGTGGGGGCTTTCTTT
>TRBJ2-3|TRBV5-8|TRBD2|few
CASSLGGTSGSLDTQYF
TGTGCCAGCAGCTTGGGAGGGACTAGCGGGAGCTTGGATACGCAGTATTTT
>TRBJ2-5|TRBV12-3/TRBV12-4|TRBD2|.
CASSRKSGRETQYF
TGTGCCAGCAGTCGGAAAAGCGGGAGGGAGACCCAGTACTTC
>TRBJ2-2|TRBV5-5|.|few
CASSLTNIEGVGTGELFF
TGTGCCAGCAGCTTGACAAACATAGAGGGGGTAGGGACCGGGGAGCTGTTTTTT
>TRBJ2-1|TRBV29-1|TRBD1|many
CSTRPTGQGVDEQFF
TGCAGCACCCGACCTACCGGACAGGGTGTAGATGAGCAGTTCTTC
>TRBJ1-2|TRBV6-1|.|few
CASRRAPTNYGYTF
TGTGCCAGCAGGCGGGCTCCTACTAACTATGGCTACACCTTC
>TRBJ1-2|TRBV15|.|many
CATSRLVGADYGYTF
TGTGCCACCAGCAGACTAGTTGGGGCTGACTATGGCTACACCTTC
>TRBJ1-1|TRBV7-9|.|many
CASSPDTEAFF
TGTGCCAGCTCACCGGATACTGAAGCTTTCTTT
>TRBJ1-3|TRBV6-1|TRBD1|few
CASIRQGSGNTIYF
TGTGCCAGCATTAGACAGGGGTCTGGAAACACCATATATTTT
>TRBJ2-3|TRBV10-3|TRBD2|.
CAISESWPSGRADTQYF
TGTGCCATCAGTGAGTCGTGGCCTAGCGGGAGAGCAGATACGCAGTATTTT
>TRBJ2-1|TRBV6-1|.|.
CASSGSAWGYNEQFF
TGTGCCAGCAGTGGTTCGGCCTGGGGTTACAATGAGCAGTTCTTC
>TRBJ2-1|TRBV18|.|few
CASSPQGREQFF
TGTGCCAGCTCACCTCAGGGGAGGGAGCAGTTCTTC
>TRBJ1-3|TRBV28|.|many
CASMVETGNTIYF
TGTGCCAGCATGGTTGAAACCGGAAACACCATATATTTT
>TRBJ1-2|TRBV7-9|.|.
CASSSPRDTYGYTF
TGTGCCAGCAGCTCACCCCGGGACACCTATGGCTACACCTTC
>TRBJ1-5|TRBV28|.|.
CASRAGRSNQPQHF
TGTGCCAGCAGGGCCGGACGGAGCAATCAGCCCCAGCATTTT
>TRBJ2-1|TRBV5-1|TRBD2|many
CASSFSTSGRDGEQFF
TGCGCCAGCAGCTTTTCGACTAGCGGGAGGGATGGTGAGCAGTTCTTC
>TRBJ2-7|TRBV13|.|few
CASSFRTREQYF
TGTGCCAGCAGCTTCCGGACCCGAGAGCAGTACTTC
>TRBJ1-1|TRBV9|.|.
CASSVLIDTEAFF
TGTGCCAGCAGCGTGCTAATTGATACTGAAGCTTTCTTT
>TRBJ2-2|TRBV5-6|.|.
CASSHGRMLTGELFF
TGTGCCAGCAGCCATGGTAGGATGCTCACCGGGGAGCTGTTTTTT
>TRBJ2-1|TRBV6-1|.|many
CASTDRDTGNEQFF
TGTGCCAGCACAGACCGGGACACGGGGAATGAGCAGTTCTTC
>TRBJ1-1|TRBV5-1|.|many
CASSSQSVRTEAFF
TGCGCCAGCAGCTCCCAATCGGTTCGCACTGAAGCTTTCTTT
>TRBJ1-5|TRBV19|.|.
CASADRNSNQPQHF
TGTGCCAGTGCCGACAGAAATAGCAATCAGCCCCAGCATTTT
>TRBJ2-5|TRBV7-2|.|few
CASSLVGASNQETQYF
TGTGCCAGCAGCTTAGTAGGGGCTAGCAACCAAGAGACCCAGTACTTC
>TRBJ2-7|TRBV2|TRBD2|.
CASGGTSNFYEQYF
TGTGCCAGTGGGGGGACTAGCAATTTCTACGAGCAGTACTTC
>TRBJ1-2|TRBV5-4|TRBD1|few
CATTMSHDRVEGYTF
TGTGCCACCACTATGTCACACGACAGGGTAGAGGGCTACACCTTC
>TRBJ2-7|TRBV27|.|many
CASSYRVDGSEQYF
TGTGCCAGCAGTTATCGGGTCGACGGCTCCGAGCAGTACTTC
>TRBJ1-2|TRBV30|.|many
CAWSGPSGYGYTF
TGTGCCTGGAGTGGCCCCTCGGGCTATGGCTACACCTTC
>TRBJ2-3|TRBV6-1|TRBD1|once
CASSPQDRAQYF
TGTGCCAGCAGTCCCCAGGACAGGGCCCAGTATTTT
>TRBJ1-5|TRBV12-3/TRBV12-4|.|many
CASSLSRGGNQPQHF
TGTGCCAGCAGCCTCTCGCGTGGGGGCAATCAGCCCCAGCATTTT
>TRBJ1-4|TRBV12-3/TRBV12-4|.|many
CASSYLGRGEKLFF
TGTGCCAGCAGTTACTTGGGACGGGGTGAAAAACTGTTTTTT
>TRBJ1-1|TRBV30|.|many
CAWRAGVSGATEAFF
TGTGCCTGGAGGGCCGGAGTATCAGGGGCTACTGAAGCTTTCTTT
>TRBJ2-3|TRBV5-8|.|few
CASRRQQTDTQYF
TGTGCCAGCCGCCGACAGCAGACAGATACGCAGTATTTT
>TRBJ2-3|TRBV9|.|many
CASSVDRTFPGTDTQYF
TGTGCCAGCAGCGTAGACAGGACCTTCCCGGGCACAGATACGCAGTATTTT
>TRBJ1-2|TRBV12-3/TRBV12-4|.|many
CASSLRVQDGYTF
TGTGCCAGCAGTTTACGGGTGCAGGATGGCTACACCTTC
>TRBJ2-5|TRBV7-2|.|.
CASGPRPGIETQYF
TGTGCCAGCGGCCCCAGGCCCGGGATAGAGACCCAGTACTTC
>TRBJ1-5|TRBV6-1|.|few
CASSEQFSNQPQHF
TGTGCCAGCAGTGAACAATTTAGCAATCAGCCCCAGCATTTT
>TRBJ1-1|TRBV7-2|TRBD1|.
CASSPQEGGGGEAFF
TGTGCCAGCAGCCCCCAGGAAGGGGGCGGGGGTGAAGCTTTCTTT
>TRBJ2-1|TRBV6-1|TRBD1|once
CASSEMGQQETQFF
TGTGCCAGCAGTGAAATGGGACAGCAAGAGACCCAGTTCTTC
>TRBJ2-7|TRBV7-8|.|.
CASSLDVTRGYEQYF
TGTGCCAGCAGCTTAGATGTGACTAGAGGATACGAGCAGTACTTC
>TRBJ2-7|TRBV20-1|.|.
CSASDGLKGYEQYF
TGCAGTGCTAGTGACGGTCTTAAGGGGTACGAGCAGTACTTC